This TCR beta chain stems from a study of CD8+ T cells in alopecia areata. The wider study: Affected scalp percentage set treated patients' severity scores.

Study results and limitations: Administration of tofacitinib significantly diminished scalp clonality and expanded CD8+ clones within the top 100.

Treatment specified: oral pan-JAK inhibitor, 5-10 mg twice daily. Alopecia areata patients provided lesional scalp punch biopsies and peripheral blood. Sorting of PBMCs yielded the CD4+ and CD8+ T cells. On this clone: Its antigen is as yet unknown.

Extracted RNA was reverse transcribed into cDNA, the sequencing template. Method: immunoSEQ multiplex PCR; TCRdb's copy keeps in-frame clones and lacks some. Seen here are 150,000 to 200,000 clones, roughly 53% observed once, and the top ten hold roughly an eighth. The CDR3 has 17 amino acids. Germline V gene data show CDR1 as LNHNV and CDR2 as YYDKDF (reference sequence). J lost 5 bases, V lost 0 bases, and 11 bases had no gene match. Sample: CD8+ T cells sorted from blood, taken at week 24, from a patient treated with tofacitinib. This chain joins TRBV15 and TRBJ2-3; 7 bases agree with TRBD2. The clonotype was recovered from a human donor with alopecia areata. The CDR3 bases are TGTGCCACCAGCAGAGATCCTACCCGAGCGGGGTTAGATACGCAGTATTTT. The encoded protein is CATSRDPTRAGLDTQYF.